These 30 T cell receptor beta chains originate from one sample sequenced in a study of identical twins. A single record per CDR3 protein comes from TCRdb applying MiXCR to the 5' RACE reads. Of about 520,000 distinct CDR3 sequences listed, around 20% were seen once; the top ten hold about 0.91%. The sample was also reused in another study, on T cells expressing NK-cell markers.

Sample: CD4+ T cells sorted from blood. These receptors all stem from a woman aged 18 to 35 in good health.

As regards this clonotype: This CDR3 fails to terminate in the conserved phenylalanine or tryptophan, so it likely reflects a read error. The V call is TRBV6-1, the J call TRBJ2-1, with 11 nucleotides matching TRBD2. The CDR3 sequence is 19 residues long. Germline V gene sequence: CDR1 MNHNS, CDR2 SASEGT. V gave up 5 bases and J gave up 9 bases; unmatched junction bases: 21. The DNA for the CDR3 is TGTGCCAGCAGTAGGTGGGGGGCTAGCGGGGGGTCCCATAGGGGTGAGCAGTTCCTC. Protein: CASSRWGASGGSHRGEQFL.

The rearrangement uses TRBV3-1 and TRBJ2-7; 10 nucleotides match TRBD1. Looked up from germline, CDR1 is LGHDT and CDR2 is YNNKEL (reference sequence). The CDR3 runs to 15 residues. V dropped 1 base and J dropped 4; count of bases not matched to a gene: 4. CDR3 protein: CASSQGRQGAYEQYF. CDR3 nucleotide sequence: TGTGCCAGCAGCCAAGGTCGACAGGGGGCTTACGAGCAGTACTTC.

The chain recombines TRBV7-2 with TRBJ2-2; D remains unclear. Germline values: CDR1 SGHTA, CDR2 FQGNSA. The CDR3 is made up of 14 amino acids. The ends were cut back, 1 base at V and 8 bases at J, with 11 bases in the middle. CDR3 region: CASSLDRAAGELFF. In nucleotides, the CDR3 is TGTGCCAGCAGCTTAGACCGAGCAGCGGGGGAGCTGTTTTTT.

The chain combines TRBV29-1 with TRBJ2-3; TRBD2 matches at 10 bases. This CDR3 comprises 14 residues. After removal of 6 bases from V and 4 bases from J, the junction contained 7 bases not matched to a gene. Germline CDR1 SQVTM, CDR2 ANQGSEA. The CDR3: CSVVPSGRADTQYF. In DNA form, the CDR3 reads TGCAGCGTGGTCCCTAGCGGGAGAGCAGATACGCAGTATTTT.

The J gene is TRBJ2-1, the V gene TRBV20-1; 12 bases line up with TRBD2. Germline values: CDR1 DFQATT, CDR2 SNEGSKA (reference sequence). CDR3 length: 15 residues. The V and J ends lost 5 bases and 7 bases, in that order; junction bases with no gene match: 9. The CDR3 DNA is TGCAGTGCTCCTAGCGGGAGGGCCAGGGGGAATGAGCAGTTCTTC. Its protein product is CSAPSGRARGNEQFF.

The J gene is TRBJ2-1, the V gene TRBV6-1, with D possibly being TRBD2 (7 bases). The CDR3 spans 16 residues. V was pared by 0 bases and J by 7 bases, with 16 bases between. Germline CDR1 and CDR2: MNHNS and SASEGT. CDR3 sequence (DNA): TGTGCCAGCAGTGAAGCGGGGGGCGGGAGCCTAAATGAGCAGTTCTTC. Its protein is CASSEAGGGSLNEQFF.

J is TRBJ1-4 and V is TRBV29-1; TRBD1 agrees at 7 bases. The V segment lost 6 bases and the J segment 5 bases; nucleotides outside the gene matches: 6. CDR3 length equals 13 residues. Germline CDR1 and CDR2: SQVTM and ANQGSEA. The CDR3 nucleotides read TGCAGCGTCGAGGGACAGAGAAATGAAAAACTGTTTTTT. The encoded protein is CSVEGQRNEKLFF.

The chain couples TRBV5-6 to TRBJ1-2; D is uncertain. CDR1 is SGHDT, CDR2 YYEEEE, per germline. The CDR3 extends over 16 amino acids. V was trimmed by 3 bases and J by 4 bases, leaving 19 bases between them. CDR3 in amino acids: CASSSSGLRLSYGYTF. DNA of the CDR3: TGTGCCAGCAGCTCGTCGGGCTTGAGGCTTAGCTATGGCTACACCTTC.

The table lists this clonotype with a few counts. The chain joins TRBV4-3 to TRBJ2-1; D uncertain. Germline V gene data show CDR1 as LGHNA and CDR2 as YSLEER. CDR3 length equals 15 residues. V lost 1 base, J lost 3 bases, and 10 bases lay in between. The DNA of the CDR3 is TGCGCCAGCAGCCAAGCCCTCCCCCGCTACAATGAGCAGTTCTTC. It translates to CASSQALPRYNEQFF.

The chain couples TRBV13 to TRBJ2-7, with D unresolved. V lost 0 bases, J lost 2 bases, and 8 bases lay in between. Germline CDR1 reads PRHDT; CDR2 reads FYEKMQ (reference sequence). The CDR3 spans 14 residues. The CDR3 DNA follows: TGTGCCAGCAGCTTAGGGCAGCAAACCTACGAGCAGTACTTC. This sequence encodes CASSLGQQTYEQYF.

This clonotype has only a few counts. The chain employs TRBV27 and TRBJ2-5; 10 bases line up with TRBD2. With 6 bases clipped from V and 4 bases from J, the junction kept 5 bases outside the gene matches. The CDR3 covers 14 residues. CDR1 and CDR2 (germline): MNHEY, SMNVEV (reference sequence). CDR3 protein: CASRSGRARETQYF. Here the CDR3 DNA reads TGTGCCAGCAGGAGCGGGAGGGCCCGAGAGACCCAGTACTTC.

This clonotype was recorded a few times. The V gene is TRBV20-1, the J gene TRBJ1-3; no clear D gene. The CDR3 runs 14 residues. Germline V gene sequence: CDR1 DFQATT, CDR2 SNEGSKA (reference sequence). V was shortened by 3 bases and J by 4 bases, with 13 bases between the two germline ends. As DNA, the CDR3 is TGCAGTGCTAGGAAGGGCACTGCAGGAAACACCATATATTTT. The encoded protein is CSARKGTAGNTIYF.

The chain is built from TRBV18 and TRBJ2-1; 7 nucleotides match TRBD2. The CDR3 is made up of 14 amino acids. J was trimmed by 8 bases and V by 0 bases; bases with no gene match: 4. The V gene's germline CDR1 is KGHSH and CDR2 LQKENI. The CDR3 loop is CASSPPPAGDEQFF. CDR3 nucleotide sequence: TGTGCCAGCTCACCACCTCCCGCGGGGGATGAGCAGTTCTTC. Full variable domain (missing parts from reference TRBV18 and TRBJ2-1): NAGVMQNPRHLVRRRGQEARLRCSPMKGHSHVYWYRQLPEEGLKFMVYLQKENIIDESGMPKERFSAEFPKEGPSILRIQQVVRGDSAAYFCASSPPPAGDEQFFGPGTRLTVL.

V usage is TRBV25-1 and J usage is TRBJ2-7, with 9 bases identical to TRBD1. V gave up 6 bases and J gave up 5 bases; unmatched junction bases: 8. The CDR3 has 14 amino acids. From germline, CDR1 is MGHDK and CDR2 SYGVNS. CDR3 DNA sequence: TGTGCCAGCAGCTACCGGGACAGGGCGGACGAGCAGTACTTC. Translated, it gives CASSYRDRADEQYF.

J is TRBJ2-1 and V is TRBV9, with TRBD1 as a possible D gene (5 bases). Trimming removed 6 bases at V and 7 bases at J, with 17 bases between. CDR1 is SGDLS and CDR2 is YYNGEE in the germline V gene. There are 14 residues in the CDR3. The CDR3 loop reads CASIGVRGKNEQFF. For the CDR3, the DNA is TGTGCCAGCATAGGGGTCCGTGGTAAAAATGAGCAGTTCTTC.

To note about this clonotype: A read error may be the cause here, since a much bigger clone is one base away. This chain joins TRBV3-1 and TRBJ2-1; TRBD2 might be the D (6 bases). This CDR3 contains 15 residues. Germline CDR1 and CDR2: LGHDT and YNNKEL (reference sequence). The CDR3 bases are TGTGCCAGCAGCCAAGGGGGGGTCCTCTACAATGAGGAGTTCTTC. It encodes CASSQGGVLYNEEFF.

This clonotype was seen at least ten times. Sequence at one end of the junction differs from germline and may be a read error. The genes are TRBV9 and TRBJ2-1; no clear D. This CDR3 is 13 amino acids long. Germline V lookup: CDR1 SGDLS, CDR2 YYNGEE. The CDR3, as DNA: TGCGCCAGCAGCGTTGGAAGTTACAATGAGCAGTTCTTC. This sequence encodes CASSVGSYNEQFF. Full variable domain (remainder filled in from reference TRBV9 and TRBJ2-1): DSGVTQTPKHLITATGQRVTLRCSPRSGDLSVYWYQQSLDQGLQFLIQYYNGEERAKGNILERFSAQQFPDLHSELNLSSLELGDSALYFCASSVGSYNEQFFGPGTRLTVL.

The chain is built from TRBV12-3 or TRBV12-4 and TRBJ2-7; D possibly uses TRBD1 or TRBD2 (5 bases each). The CDR3 runs 15 residues. V was cut by 6 bases and J by 3 bases, with 18 bases left in between. The CDR3 DNA reads as TGTGCCAGCAGCCAATTGAGGGGACGGGGCTACGAGCAGTACTTC. Amino acids: CASSQLRGRGYEQYF.

The chain has TRBV2 and TRBJ2-7; D might be TRBD1 (6 bases). Germline CDR1 SNHLY, CDR2 FYNNEI. CDR3 length: 13 amino acids. V lost 3 bases, J lost 2 bases, and 8 bases lay in between. DNA of the CDR3: TGTGCCAGCAGTGAGGGGACACCCTACGAGCAGTACTTC. It yields the protein CASSEGTPYEQYF.

In this sample, this clonotype turned up a few times. The chain recombines TRBV4-3 with TRBJ2-1; 9 nucleotides line up with TRBD2. The CDR3 spans 16 residues. V shed 5 bases, J shed 5 bases, and the junction held 10 bases outside the gene matches. The germline CDR1 and CDR2 sequences are LGHNA and YSLEER. The CDR3 DNA reads as TGCGCCAGCAGCACCCCCGGGACTAGCAGAAACAATGAGCAGTTCTTC. This gives the protein CASSTPGTSRNNEQFF.

This clonotype came up a few times. The chain links TRBV3-1 to TRBJ2-7; 11 nucleotides line up with TRBD1. The J segment lost 9 bases and the V segment lost 0 bases, leaving 10 bases of the junction unmatched. This CDR3 region has 16 residues. Looked up from germline, CDR1 is LGHDT and CDR2 is YNNKEL (reference sequence). CDR3 coding DNA: TGTGCCAGCAGCCAAGACTCCGGGACAGGGGGGGGACGGCAGTACTTC. Translating gives CASSQDSGTGGGRQYF.

The chain has TRBV7-8 and TRBJ2-7, with 7 bases fitting TRBD2. CDR1 SGHVS and CDR2 FQNEAQ come from the germline V gene. The ends lost 4 bases at V and 3 bases at J; junction bases unmatched: 3. The CDR3 covers 13 residues. CDR3 sequence (DNA): TGTGCCAGCAGCTCCTGGACTAGCTACGAGCAGTACTTC. Protein: CASSSWTSYEQYF.

This clonotype was picked up one time. The rearrangement joins TRBV7-2 to TRBJ2-5; 14 nucleotides match TRBD2. CDR1 is SGHTA and CDR2 is FQGNSA in the germline V gene. The CDR3 contains 16 residues. J was trimmed by 3 bases and V by 4 bases; bases with no gene match: 4. The CDR3 DNA follows: TGTGCCAGCAGCTCCCTGGGACTAGCGGGAGAAGAGACCCAGTACTTC. This sequence encodes CASSSLGLAGEETQYF.

This clonotype was seen at least ten times. The chain couples TRBV12-3 or TRBV12-4 to TRBJ1-2; TRBD1 matches at 9 bases. The ends lost 5 bases at V and 3 bases at J; junction bases unmatched: 7. The CDR3 spans 15 residues. The CDR3 DNA reads as TGTGCCAGCAGTCCCGGGACAGGGCTAGACTATGGCTACACCTTC. Translating it yields CASSPGTGLDYGYTF.

This chain links TRBV2 with TRBJ2-5, with 9 bases fitting TRBD1. Trimming took 10 bases from V and 5 from J; bases not matched to a gene: 2. Per the germline V gene, CDR1 is SNHLY and CDR2 is FYNNEI. The CDR3 runs to 11 residues. CDR3 nucleotide sequence: TGTGCCACTGACAGGGGGGAGACCCAGTACTTC. Its protein product is CATDRGETQYF.

This clonotype was detected ten times or more. The chain is built from TRBV5-5 and TRBJ1-1, with D possibly being TRBD1 (5 bases). The V and J ends lost 3 bases and 4 bases respectively, with 13 bases between them. Germline assignment: CDR1 SGHKS and CDR2 YYEKEE (reference sequence). This CDR3 is built from 14 residues. CDR3: CASSSGPRGTEAFF. CDR3 nucleotides: TGTGCCAGCAGCTCCGGGCCGAGGGGCACTGAAGCTTTCTTT.

This clonotype was found many times. The chain carries TRBV20-1 and TRBJ1-3; no clear D. Germline CDR1 DFQATT, CDR2 SNEGSKA (reference sequence). This CDR3 has 13 residues. V lost 2 bases, J lost 3 bases, and 8 bases lay in between. CDR3 in amino acids: CSARYAFGNTIYF. DNA of the CDR3: TGCAGTGCTAGATATGCTTTTGGAAACACCATATATTTT.

This clonotype was detected only once. The V call is TRBV7-7, the J call TRBJ2-7, with 7 bases fitting TRBD1. The J call may be faulty, since TRBJ2-1 better matches the DNA end. CDR3 size: 13 residues. CDR1 SSHAT and CDR2 FNYEAQ come from the germline V gene (reference sequence). DNA for the CDR3: TGTGCCAGCAGCTTGGGCAGGGGGTACGAGCAGTTCTTC. Translated: CASSLGRGYEQFF.

This clonotype was observed at least ten times. CDR3: CSVEGQGLGYGYTF. CDR3 nucleotide sequence: TGCAGCGTTGAAGGACAGGGTCTGGGCTATGGCTACACCTTC. The chain is built from TRBV29-1 and TRBJ1-2; 7 bases align to TRBD1. With 1 base clipped from V and 4 bases from J, the junction kept 6 bases outside the gene matches. The CDR3 runs 14 residues. The germline V gene has CDR1 SQVTM and CDR2 ANQGSEA.

This clonotype was detected a few times. The V and J genes are TRBV5-1 and TRBJ1-2, with 7 bases lining up with TRBD1. Germline V CDR1 and CDR2: SGHRS, YFSETQ. The CDR3 length is 14 residues. V gave up 8 bases and J gave up 4 bases; unmatched junction bases: 11. In DNA, the CDR3 is TGCGCCAGTTCAGGGGGAGGAAATCGCTATGGCTACACCTTC. Amino acid sequence: CASSGGGNRYGYTF.